Reported below is one T cell receptor beta chain. Its binding antigen is unknown. No qualities accompany the bases; no much larger clone lies one base away. Whole blood was collected in K2EDTA tubes by collaborating institutions according to the institutions' own protocols. Collaborator samples were shipped for TCRbeta analysis as frozen whole blood, isolated PBMCs, or DNA extracted from either sample type. This sample was taken from a study of blood T cell repertoires in COVID-19 (dated by TCRdb to the early 2020s). Background for the entire study: Collaborator samples came from the United States, Italy and Spain and covered acute and convalescent phases of COVID-19. The material from the prospective study consisted of cDNA or gDNA derived from T cells, B-cell-depleted T cells, or PBMCs. The samples were drawn from two sources: the first 160 participants of the ongoing ImmuneRACE study, and 1,000 to 1,500 subjects contributed by 6 global collaborators. The repertoires were released in a freely available public database intended as a resource for research on the immune response to SARS-CoV-2. HLA class I and class II types, where available, came from metadata supplied by the sample provider rather than from assay-based typing. Deeply sampled blood TCRbeta repertoires from subjects exposed to, actively infected with, or recovered from COVID-19 were included in the dataset. Sample metadata almost always included a de-identified subject ID, COVID-19 status, age in years and sex.

Paper-wide results and their limitations: The quantity of clinical and demographic metadata differed by source and by participant and was supplied without curation.

For this chain, trimming is 4 bases at the V end and 4 bases at the J end, and the number of junction bases without a gene match is 14. The CDR3 spans 17 residues, from the cysteine through the phenylalanine. Only the CDR3 region is kept as DNA, spanning 51 bases read in frame from base 1. Reading the germline V gene (reference sequence) gives CDR1 LNHDA and CDR2 SQIVND. TCRbeta CDR3 regions were amplified from genomic DNA using the immunoSEQ Assay, a bias-controlled multiplex PCR. The source study handled its data this way. Nucleated cell counts per sample were estimated from amplification of reference gene primers within the assay. To quantify the absolute abundance of each unique TCRbeta CDR3 rearrangement, sequence reads were collapsed and filtered. Productive Simpson clonality was computed per sample as the square root of Simpson's diversity index over productive rearrangements. TCRdb obtained this table from immuneACCESS and retained in-frame rearrangements with V and J assigned. These tables miss some clones; where compared with another copy, unresolved V genes account for less than half of the shortfall, and the remainder is unexplained. Clone size and V and J calls were adopted from that table, with D and trimming inferred from the DNA. Within this sample are 200,000 or so clones, with roughly 80% of them counted one time only. The top ten clonotypes cover 5.2% of the sample.

The chain uses TRBV19 and TRBJ2-7, with TRBD1 identical over 9 junction bases. Sequenced input: peripheral blood. The clonotype was recovered from a woman younger than 45 with acute or convalescent COVID-19. The DNA sequence is given as TGTGCCAGTAGTACCACCCTGGACAGGGGTATGTGGTACGAGCAGTACTTC. Translated, this is CASSTTLDRGMWYEQYF.